The sequence of this TCR beta chain was determined in a study of shared clonotypes between healthy human individuals. Some 30,000 T cell genomes (approximately 190 ng DNA) went into each sorted-subset replicate. Sequencing was performed with immunoSEQ multiplex PCR; in TCRdb, only in-frame clones are kept and a portion is missing. The sample lists about 1.5 million clones, about 98% seen once, with 0.4% to 0.45% in the top ten. This clone has only one observation. The germline V and J ends were trimmed by 2 bases and 2 bases, with 14 bases remaining between them. The CDR3 runs to 16 residues. Germline CDR1 is MDHEN and CDR2 is SYDVKM.

The sample comprised naive CD4+ T cells sorted from blood. Subset reported: CD45RA+ positively selected. V usage is TRBV28 and J usage is TRBJ2-3; D is ambiguous. This receptor was obtained from a man aged 25-40 years in good health. The CDR3 region has the DNA TGTGCCAGCAGTTTAACTGGACCAGGTAACACAGATACGCAGTATTTT. Amino acid sequence: CASSLTGPGNTDTQYF. The full variable domain, its missing parts supplied by reference TRBV28 and TRBJ2-3, is DVKVTQSSRYLVKRTGEKVFLECVQDMDHENMFWYRQDPGLGLRLIYFSYDVKMKEKGDIPEGYSVSREKKERFSLILESASTNQTSMYLCASSLTGPGNTDTQYFGPGTRLTVL.